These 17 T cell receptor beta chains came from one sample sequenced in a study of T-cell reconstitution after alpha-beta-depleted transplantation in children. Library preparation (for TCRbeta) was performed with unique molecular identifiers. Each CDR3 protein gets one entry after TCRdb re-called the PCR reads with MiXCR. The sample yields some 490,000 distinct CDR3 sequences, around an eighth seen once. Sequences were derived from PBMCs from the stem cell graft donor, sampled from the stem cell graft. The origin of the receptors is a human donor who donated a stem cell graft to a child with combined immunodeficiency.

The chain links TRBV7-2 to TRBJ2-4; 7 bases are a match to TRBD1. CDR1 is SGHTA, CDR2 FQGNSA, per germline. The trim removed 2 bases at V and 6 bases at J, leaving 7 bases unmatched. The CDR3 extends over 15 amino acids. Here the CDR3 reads CASSLRPSGGNIQYF. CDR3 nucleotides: TGTGCCAGCAGCTTAAGGCCCTCAGGGGGAAACATTCAGTACTTC.

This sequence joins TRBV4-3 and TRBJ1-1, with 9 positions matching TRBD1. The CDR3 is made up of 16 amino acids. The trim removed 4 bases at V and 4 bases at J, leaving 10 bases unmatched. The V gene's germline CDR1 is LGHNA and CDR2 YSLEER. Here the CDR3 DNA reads TGCGCCAGCAGCCCTACTTACAGGGGGCAGGGCACTGAAGCTTTCTTT. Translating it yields CASSPTYRGQGTEAFF.

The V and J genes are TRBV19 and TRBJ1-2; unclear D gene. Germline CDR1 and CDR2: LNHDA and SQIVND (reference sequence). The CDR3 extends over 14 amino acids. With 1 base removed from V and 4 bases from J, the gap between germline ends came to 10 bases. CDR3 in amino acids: CASSIAEYPYGYTF. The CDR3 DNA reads TGTGCCAGTAGTATAGCTGAGTACCCCTATGGCTACACCTTC.

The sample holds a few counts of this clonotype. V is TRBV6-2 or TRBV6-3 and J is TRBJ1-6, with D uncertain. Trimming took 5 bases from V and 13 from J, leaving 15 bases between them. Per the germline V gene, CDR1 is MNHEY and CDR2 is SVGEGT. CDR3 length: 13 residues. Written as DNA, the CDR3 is TGTGCCAGCAGTACATCCCCGTTCATCCCCCTCCACTTT. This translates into CASSTSPFIPLHF.

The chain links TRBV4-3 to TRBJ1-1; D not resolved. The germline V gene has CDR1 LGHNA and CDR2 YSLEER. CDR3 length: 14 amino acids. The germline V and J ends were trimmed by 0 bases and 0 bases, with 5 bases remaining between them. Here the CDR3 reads CASSQEGMNTEAFF. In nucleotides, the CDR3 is TGCGCCAGCAGCCAAGAGGGGATGAACACTGAAGCTTTCTTT.

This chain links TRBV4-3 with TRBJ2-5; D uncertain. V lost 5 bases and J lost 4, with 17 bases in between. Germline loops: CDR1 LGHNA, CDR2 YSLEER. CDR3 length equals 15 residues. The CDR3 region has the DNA TGCGCCAGCAGCTCCTCCTGGGTACATCGAGAGACCCAGTACTTC. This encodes CASSSSWVHRETQYF.

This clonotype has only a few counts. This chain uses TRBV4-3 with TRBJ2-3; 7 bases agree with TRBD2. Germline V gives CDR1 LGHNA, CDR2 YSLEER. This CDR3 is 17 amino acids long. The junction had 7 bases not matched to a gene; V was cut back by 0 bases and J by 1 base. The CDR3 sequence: CASSQDRHSGGTDTQYF. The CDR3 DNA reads TGCGCCAGCAGCCAAGATCGCCACAGCGGGGGCACAGATACGCAGTATTTT.

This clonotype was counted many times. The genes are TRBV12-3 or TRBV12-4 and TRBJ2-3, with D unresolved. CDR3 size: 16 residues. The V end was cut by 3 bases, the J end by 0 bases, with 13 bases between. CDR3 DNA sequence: TGTGCCAGCAGTTTGTTTGGGCAGGCCAGCACAGATACGCAGTATTTT. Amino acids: CASSLFGQASTDTQYF.

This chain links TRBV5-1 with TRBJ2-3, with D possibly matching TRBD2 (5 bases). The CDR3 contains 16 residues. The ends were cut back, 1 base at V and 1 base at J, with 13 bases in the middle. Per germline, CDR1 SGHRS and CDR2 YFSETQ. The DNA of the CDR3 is TGCGCCAGCAGCTTGAGCCCTACCGGGGGCACAGATACGCAGTATTTT. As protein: CASSLSPTGGTDTQYF.

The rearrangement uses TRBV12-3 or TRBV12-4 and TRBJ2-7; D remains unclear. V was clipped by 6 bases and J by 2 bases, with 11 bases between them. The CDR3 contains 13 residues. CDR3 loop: CASRGFDPYEQYF. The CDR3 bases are TGTGCCAGCAGGGGGTTCGATCCCTACGAGCAGTACTTC.

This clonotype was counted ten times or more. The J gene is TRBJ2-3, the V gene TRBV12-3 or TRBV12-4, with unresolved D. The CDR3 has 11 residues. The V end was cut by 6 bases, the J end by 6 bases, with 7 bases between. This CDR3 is CASSRLDTQYF. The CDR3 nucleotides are TGTGCCAGCAGCCGGTTGGATACGCAGTATTTT.

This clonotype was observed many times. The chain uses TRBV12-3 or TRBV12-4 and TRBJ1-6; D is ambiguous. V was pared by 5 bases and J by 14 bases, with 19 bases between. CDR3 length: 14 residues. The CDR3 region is CASSLWGDGVALHF. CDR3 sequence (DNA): TGTGCCAGCAGTCTTTGGGGTGACGGGGTGGCCCTCCACTTT.

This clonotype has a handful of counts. This CDR3 is CASSGGGNQPQHF. The CDR3 nucleotides are TGTGCCAGCTCTGGGGGTGGCAATCAGCCCCAGCATTTT. V usage is TRBV25-1 and J usage is TRBJ1-5; D might be TRBD1 (5 bases). Deletions cut 8 bases from V and 2 bases from J, with 10 bases between. The germline gives CDR1 MGHDK, CDR2 SYGVNS. The CDR3 sequence is 13 residues long.

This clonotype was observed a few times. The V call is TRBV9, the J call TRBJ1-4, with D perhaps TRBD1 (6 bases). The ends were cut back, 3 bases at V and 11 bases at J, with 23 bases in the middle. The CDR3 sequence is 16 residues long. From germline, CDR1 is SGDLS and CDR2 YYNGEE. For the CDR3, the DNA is TGTGCCAGCAGCGGCCCCCCCTGGGAGGGGGGCAGCAAACTGTTTTTT. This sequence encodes CASSGPPWEGGSKLFF.

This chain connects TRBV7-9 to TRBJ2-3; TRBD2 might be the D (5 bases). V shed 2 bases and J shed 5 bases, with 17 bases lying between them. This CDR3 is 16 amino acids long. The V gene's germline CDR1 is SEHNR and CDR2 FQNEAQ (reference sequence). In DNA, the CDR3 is TGTGCCAGCAGCTTATCGCGGGCCCGCACCAAAGATACGCAGTATTTT. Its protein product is CASSLSRARTKDTQYF.

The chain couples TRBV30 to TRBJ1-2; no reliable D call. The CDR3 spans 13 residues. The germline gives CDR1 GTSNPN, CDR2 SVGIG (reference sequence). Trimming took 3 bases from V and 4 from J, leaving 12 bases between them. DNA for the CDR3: TGTGCCTGGAGCAGAGGTAACGGCTATGGCTACACCTTC. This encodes CAWSRGNGYGYTF.

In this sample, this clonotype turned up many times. Here the CDR3 reads CASSFGFDRGDQPQHF. Here the CDR3 DNA reads TGTGCCAGCAGCTTTGGGTTTGACAGGGGTGATCAGCCCCAGCATTTT. This sequence joins TRBV5-5 and TRBJ1-5, with TRBD1 identical over 8 bases. There are 16 residues in the CDR3. The germline gives CDR1 SGHKS, CDR2 YYEKEE (reference sequence). Losses at the gene ends were 2 bases for V and 5 bases for J; bases not matched to a gene: 9.